Detailed here is one T cell receptor beta chain. Its antigen is not identified. Unmatched junction bases numbered 14, after V lost 4 bases and J lost 7 bases. The CDR3 is made up of 17 amino acids. Per the germline V gene, CDR1 is SGHRS and CDR2 is YFSETQ. This sample is drawn from a study of shared clonotypes between healthy human individuals. General study points: Collection of samples was limited to blood; tissue repertoires likely differ. At large depth, rarefaction still showed sorted-subset sequencing to be incomplete. Estimated richness was generally greater in naive than memory subsets.

Execution of the assay was at deep level. Sequencing was performed with immunoSEQ multiplex PCR; in TCRdb, only in-frame clones are kept and a portion is missing. The data show more than 2,000,000 clones, roughly nine tenths seen once. The TCR originated in a man younger than 35 in good health. The chain is built from TRBV5-1 and TRBJ2-2, with 9 nucleotides matching TRBD2. The sample taken for sequencing was naive CD4+ T cells sorted from blood. Noted subset: CD45RA+ positively selected. CDR3 residues: CASSKGLAGITGGELFF. The CDR3 DNA reads as TGCGCCAGCAGCAAGGGCCTAGCGGGGATAACCGGCGGGGAGCTGTTTTTT.